The T cell receptor (beta chain) described here comes from a study of blood T cell repertoires in COVID-19. Study background: The analysed material was cDNA or gDNA that came from T cells, B-cell-depleted T cells, or PBMCs.

The trim removed 3 bases at V and 5 bases at J, leaving 6 bases unmatched. CDR1 and CDR2 (germline): MNHEY, SMNVEV (reference sequence). The CDR3 totals 14 residues. Original processing notes: Nucleated cell counts were estimated from reference gene primer amplification. Profiling relied on immunoSEQ multiplex PCR, and the TCRdb table lists in-frame clones only, not all of them. V and J calls and clone size are copied from that table; D and trimming were computed from the DNA. This sample has fewer than 200,000 clones, with around nine tenths found just once. The chain recombines TRBV27 with TRBJ2-7, with TRBD1 matching 8 bases. Sequencing input: peripheral blood. This receptor was identified in a man aged 35-49 years with active or convalescent COVID-19. The CDR3 coding sequence is TGTGCCAGCAGTTTTCTGGACAGGGTCCACGAGCAGTACTTC. It translates to CASSFLDRVHEQYF.